The present T cell receptor (beta chain) was sequenced within a study of Tregs in tolerant kidney transplant recipients. Libraries were prepared by immunoSEQ multiplex PCR; TCRdb keeps only in-frame clonotypes and omits some of them. The sample yields hundreds of thousands of clones, about 80% seen once. General study results and limits: Expanding Tregs on activated donor B cells appeared to best identify donor-specific TCRbeta clones. Validation in larger populations is needed because few patients were studied.

Germline V CDR1 and CDR2: SSHAT, FNYEAQ (reference sequence). This CDR3 is 15 amino acids long. With regard to this clone: The antigen is unknown. The junction and the germline gene differ at one end; a read error may be behind it.

This sequence joins TRBV7-7 and TRBJ2-7; TRBD1 aligns across 9 bases. The sample was CD4+ T cells from blood. This clonotype originated in a human donor in good health. In DNA form, the CDR3 reads TGTGCTAGCAGCGTCGGACAGGGGAGCTCCTACGAGCAGTACTTC. Its translation: CASSVGQGSSYEQYF.